Given below is one T cell receptor beta chain in context. Its specific antigen is unknown. No base qualities exist here, and no much larger clone lies one base off it. Collaborating institutions collected whole blood in K2EDTA tubes following their own protocols. Collaborator samples were shipped for TCRbeta analysis as frozen whole blood, isolated PBMCs, or DNA extracted from either sample type. This sample is part of a study of blood T cell repertoires in COVID-19 (TCRdb year 2020). Background for the entire study: The collaborator samples originated in the United States, Italy and Spain and spanned the acute and convalescent phases of COVID-19. The material from the prospective study consisted of cDNA or gDNA derived from T cells, B-cell-depleted T cells, or PBMCs. Subjects who had been exposed to COVID-19, were actively infected with it, or had recovered from it provided the deeply sampled blood TCRbeta repertoires that made up the dataset. Samples came from the ongoing ImmuneRACE study (first 160 participants) plus 1,254 subjects from 6 global collaborators. Where HLA class I and class II types were available, the types were taken from metadata supplied by the sample provider, not from assay-based typing. A freely available public database, intended as a resource for researchers studying the immune response to SARS-CoV-2, is where the repertoires were released. A de-identified subject ID, COVID-19 status, age in years and sex were almost always included in the sample metadata.

TCRbeta CDR3 regions were amplified from genomic DNA by means of the immunoSEQ Assay, a bias-controlled multiplex PCR. In the authors' own workflow: Within the assay, amplification of reference gene primers was used to estimate how many nucleated cells each sample contained. To quantify the absolute abundance of each unique TCRbeta CDR3 rearrangement, sequence reads were collapsed and filtered. For each sample, productive Simpson clonality was calculated as the square root of Simpson's diversity index over productive rearrangements. TCRdb carries this immuneACCESS record with in-frame sequences only. Its versions omit some clonotypes, under half of them owing to an unresolved V gene in the studies checked, with the rest unexplained. Clone size and the V and J calls come from that table; the DNA yielded D and trimming. The sample includes around 99,000 clones, with under 90% observed a single time. Of the sample, 5.5% to 8% falls within the top ten clones.

Summary of the overall study and its limitations: The quantity of clinical and demographic metadata differed by source and by participant and was supplied without curation.

Specimen: peripheral blood. The sequence was obtained from a woman in her fifties or sixties with acute or convalescent COVID-19.

CDR3 region: CASSILGQEDEQYF. DNA sequence: TGTGCCAGTAGTATCCTAGGACAGGAAGACGAGCAGTACTTC. The rearranged segments are TRBV19 and TRBJ2-7; 7 central nucleotides agree with TRBD1. As encoded in the germline V gene (reference sequence), CDR1 is LNHDA while CDR2 is SQIVND. The CDR3 goes from the cysteine to the phenylalanine over 14 residues. Only the CDR3 part of the read is kept: 42 bases, read in frame from the first base. V trim: 3 bases; J trim: 5 bases; unmatched bases: 7. The entire variable domain, with the stretches around the CDR3 drawn from the reference TRBV19 and TRBJ2-7 proteins, is DGGITQSPKYLFRKEGQNVTLSCEQNLNHDAMYWYRQDPGQGLRLIYYSQIVNDFQKGDIAEGYSVSREKKESFPLTVTSAQKNPTAFYLCASSILGQEDEQYFGPGTRLTVT.